These 5 T cell receptor beta chains share one sample of origin, sequenced in a study of T cell changes during pregnancy in multiple sclerosis. Libraries were prepared by immunoSEQ multiplex PCR; TCRdb keeps only in-frame clonotypes and omits some of them. The sample holds roughly 110,000 clones, about 93% seen once. The specimen comprised peripheral blood, sampled in the third trimester of pregnancy. These receptors were obtained from a female donor with multiple sclerosis, enrolled in a pregnancy study.

This chain connects TRBV5-5 to TRBJ1-5; D unresolved. Germline V gene data show CDR1 as SGHKS and CDR2 as YYEKEE (reference sequence). The CDR3 totals 15 residues. Trimming took off 1 base at V and 4 bases at J, with 12 bases between the two ends. The CDR3 is CASSLHEEGNQPQHF. The DNA for the CDR3 is TGTGCCAGCAGCTTGCATGAGGAGGGTAATCAGCCCCAGCATTTT.

The table lists this clone with a count of one. The chain has TRBV7-3 and TRBJ1-5; D is unresolved. Trimming stripped 3 bases from V and 7 bases from J, with 13 bases between. Germline assignment: CDR1 SGHTA and CDR2 FQGTGA. This CDR3 comprises 14 residues. The CDR3 sequence is CASSFPSRGQPQHF. The CDR3 DNA reads as TGTGCCAGCAGCTTTCCTAGTAGAGGCCAGCCCCAGCATTTT.

The chain employs TRBV6-5 and TRBJ1-5; no clear D gene. CDR3 length: 13 amino acids. In germline, CDR1 is MNHEY, CDR2 SVGAGI. V was shortened by 6 bases and J by 4 bases, with 10 bases between the two germline ends. For the CDR3, the DNA is TGTGCCAGCAGCCGCATGGCTAATCAGCCCCAGCATTTT. Translated: CASSRMANQPQHF.

The chain carries TRBV2 and TRBJ1-2; 9 bases are shared with TRBD1. Germline trimming cut 2 bases from V and 3 bases from J; bases unmatched to any gene: 4. Germline V gene lookup returns CDR1 SNHLY and CDR2 FYNNEI. This CDR3 contains 15 residues. In nucleotides, the CDR3 is TGTGCCAGCAGTGAAAGGGGACAGGGATACTATGGCTACACCTTC. Protein product: CASSERGQGYYGYTF.

The chain has TRBV2 and TRBJ2-5; 11 bases align to TRBD2. The V segment lost 0 bases and the J segment 9 bases; nucleotides outside the gene matches: 3. Germline-derived CDR1 and CDR2 are SNHLY and FYNNEI. The CDR3 consists of 14 residues. The CDR3 protein is CASSEASGGGSQYF. The CDR3 bases are TGTGCCAGCAGTGAAGCTAGCGGGGGGGGCTCCCAGTACTTC.